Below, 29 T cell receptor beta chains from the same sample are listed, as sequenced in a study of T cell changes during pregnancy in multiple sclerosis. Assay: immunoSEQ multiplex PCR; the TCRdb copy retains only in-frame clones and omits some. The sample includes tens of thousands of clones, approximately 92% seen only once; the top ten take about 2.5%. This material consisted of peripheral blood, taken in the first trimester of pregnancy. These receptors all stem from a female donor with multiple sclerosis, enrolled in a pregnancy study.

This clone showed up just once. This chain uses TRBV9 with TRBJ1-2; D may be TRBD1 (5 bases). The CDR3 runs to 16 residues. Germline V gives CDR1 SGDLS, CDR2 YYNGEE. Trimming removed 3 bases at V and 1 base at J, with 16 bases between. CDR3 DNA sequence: TGTGCCAGCAGCGAAACCTGGACGGACAATAACTATGGCTACACCTTC. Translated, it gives CASSETWTDNNYGYTF.

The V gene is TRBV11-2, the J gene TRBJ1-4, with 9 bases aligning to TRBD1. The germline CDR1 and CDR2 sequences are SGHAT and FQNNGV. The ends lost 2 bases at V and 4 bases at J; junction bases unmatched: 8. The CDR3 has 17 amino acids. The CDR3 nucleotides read TGTGCCAGCAGCTTATATGCGGGACAGGGCCTTAATGAAAAACTGTTTTTT. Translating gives CASSLYAGQGLNEKLFF.

The CDR3 coding sequence is TGTGCCAGCAGCCGAGGGTTCGCTGGCGGCACCAACTACGAGCAGTACTTC. Amino acids: CASSRGFAGGTNYEQYF. This chain uses TRBV7-2 with TRBJ2-7; TRBD2 is a possible D gene (5 bases). The CDR3 contains 17 residues. In germline, CDR1 is SGHTA, CDR2 FQGNSA. V dropped 5 bases and J dropped 3 bases, with 23 bases sitting between them.

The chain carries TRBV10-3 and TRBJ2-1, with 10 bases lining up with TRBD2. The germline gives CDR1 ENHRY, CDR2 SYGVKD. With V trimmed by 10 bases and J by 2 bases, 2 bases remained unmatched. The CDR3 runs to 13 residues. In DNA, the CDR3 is TGTGCCACCAGCGGGGGGGCCTACAATGAGCAGTTCTTC. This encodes CATSGGAYNEQFF.

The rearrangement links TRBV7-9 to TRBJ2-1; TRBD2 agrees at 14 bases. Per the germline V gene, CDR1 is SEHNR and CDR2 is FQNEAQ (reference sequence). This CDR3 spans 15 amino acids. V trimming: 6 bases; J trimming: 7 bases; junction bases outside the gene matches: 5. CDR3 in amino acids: CASSRLAGGLNEQFF. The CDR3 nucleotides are TGTGCCAGCAGTAGACTAGCGGGAGGGTTGAATGAGCAGTTCTTC.

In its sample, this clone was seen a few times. CDR3 loop: CASSPGGLAGYEQYF. As DNA, the CDR3 is TGTGCCAGCAGTCCAGGGGGACTAGCGGGTTACGAGCAGTACTTC. This chain links TRBV6-6 with TRBJ2-7, with TRBD2 identical over 12 bases. Germline assignment: CDR1 MNHNY and CDR2 SVGAGI (reference sequence). The V and J ends lost 5 bases and 4 bases, in that order; junction bases with no gene match: 6. CDR3 length equals 15 residues.

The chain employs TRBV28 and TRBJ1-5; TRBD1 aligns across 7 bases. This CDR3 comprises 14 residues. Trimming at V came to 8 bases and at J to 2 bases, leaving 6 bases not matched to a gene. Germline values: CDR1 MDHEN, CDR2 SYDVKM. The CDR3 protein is CASQITGGNQPQHF. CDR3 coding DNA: TGTGCCAGCCAAATTACAGGGGGCAATCAGCCCCAGCATTTT.

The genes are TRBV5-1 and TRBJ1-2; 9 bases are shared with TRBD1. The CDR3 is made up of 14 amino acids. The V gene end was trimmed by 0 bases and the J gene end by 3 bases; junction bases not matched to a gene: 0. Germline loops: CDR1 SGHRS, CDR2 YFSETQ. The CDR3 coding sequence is TGCGCCAGCAGCTTGGGACAGGGGGACTATGGCTACACCTTC. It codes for CASSLGQGDYGYTF.

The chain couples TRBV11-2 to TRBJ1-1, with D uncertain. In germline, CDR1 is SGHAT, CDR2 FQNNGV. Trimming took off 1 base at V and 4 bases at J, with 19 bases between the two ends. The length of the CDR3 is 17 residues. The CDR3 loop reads CASSLVRVEGWGTEAFF. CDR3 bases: TGTGCCAGCAGCTTAGTTAGGGTGGAGGGTTGGGGCACTGAAGCTTTCTTT.

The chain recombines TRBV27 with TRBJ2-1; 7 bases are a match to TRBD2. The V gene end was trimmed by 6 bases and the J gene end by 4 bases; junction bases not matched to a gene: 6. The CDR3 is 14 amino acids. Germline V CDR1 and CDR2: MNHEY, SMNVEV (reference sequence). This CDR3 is CASSGLESYNEQFF. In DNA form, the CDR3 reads TGTGCCAGCAGCGGACTAGAGAGTTACAATGAGCAGTTCTTC.

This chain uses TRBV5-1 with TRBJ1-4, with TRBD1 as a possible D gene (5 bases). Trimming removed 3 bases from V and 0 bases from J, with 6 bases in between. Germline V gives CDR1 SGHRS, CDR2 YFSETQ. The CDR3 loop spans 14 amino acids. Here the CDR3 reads CASSSTATNEKLFF. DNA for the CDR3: TGCGCCAGCAGCTCGACAGCAACTAATGAAAAACTGTTTTTT.

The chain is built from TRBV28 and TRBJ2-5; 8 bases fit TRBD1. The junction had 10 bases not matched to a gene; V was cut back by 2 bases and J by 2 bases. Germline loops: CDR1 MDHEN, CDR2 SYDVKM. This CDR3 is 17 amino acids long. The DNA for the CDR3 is TGTGCCAGCAGTTTAGCGGGTCCCGGGACAGGACAAGAGACCCAGTACTTC. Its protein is CASSLAGPGTGQETQYF.

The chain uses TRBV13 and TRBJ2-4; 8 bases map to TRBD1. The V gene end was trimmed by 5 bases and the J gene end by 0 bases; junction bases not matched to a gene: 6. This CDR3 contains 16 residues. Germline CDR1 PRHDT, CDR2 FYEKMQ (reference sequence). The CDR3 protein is CASSRQGLLAKNIQYF. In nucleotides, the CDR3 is TGTGCCAGCAGCCGACAGGGGCTACTAGCCAAAAACATTCAGTACTTC.

CDR3 protein: CASSITWTSGSAGELFF. CDR3 coding DNA: TGTGCCAGTAGTATAACTTGGACTAGCGGGAGTGCCGGGGAGCTGTTTTTT. The chain carries TRBV19 and TRBJ2-2; TRBD2 matches 13 bases. Unmatched junction bases numbered 6, after V lost 2 bases and J lost 6 bases. The germline CDR1 and CDR2 sequences are LNHDA and SQIVND (reference sequence). This CDR3 contains 17 residues.

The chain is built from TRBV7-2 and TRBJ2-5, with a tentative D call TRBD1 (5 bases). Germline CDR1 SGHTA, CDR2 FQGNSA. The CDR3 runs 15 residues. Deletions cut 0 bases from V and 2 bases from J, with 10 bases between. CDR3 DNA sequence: TGTGCCAGCAGCTTAGCAAGGGGCCGTCAAGAGACCCAGTACTTC. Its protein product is CASSLARGRQETQYF. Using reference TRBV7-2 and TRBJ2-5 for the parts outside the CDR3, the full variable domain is GAGVSQSPSNKVTEKGKDVELRCDPISGHTALYWYRQSLGQGLEFLIYFQGNSAPDKSGLPSDRFSAERTGGSVSTLTIQRTQQEDSAVYLCASSLARGRQETQYFGPGTRLLVL.

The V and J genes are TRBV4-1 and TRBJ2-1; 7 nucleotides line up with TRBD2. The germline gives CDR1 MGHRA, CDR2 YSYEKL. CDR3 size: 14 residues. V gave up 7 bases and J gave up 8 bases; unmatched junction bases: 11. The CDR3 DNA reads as TGCGCCAGCAAAAAAGGGCGGGAGAGTGATGAGCAGTTCTTC. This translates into CASKKGRESDEQFF.

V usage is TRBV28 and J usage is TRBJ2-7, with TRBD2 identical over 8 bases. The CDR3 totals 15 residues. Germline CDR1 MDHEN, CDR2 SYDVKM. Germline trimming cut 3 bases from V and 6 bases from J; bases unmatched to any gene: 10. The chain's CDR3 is CASSLGRAGVTEQYF. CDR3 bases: TGTGCCAGCAGTTTGGGGAGAGCGGGAGTAACCGAGCAGTACTTC.

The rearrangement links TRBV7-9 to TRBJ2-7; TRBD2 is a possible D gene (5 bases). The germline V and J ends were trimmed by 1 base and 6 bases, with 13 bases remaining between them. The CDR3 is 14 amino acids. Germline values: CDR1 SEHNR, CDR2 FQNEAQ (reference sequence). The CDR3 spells CASSLGGRVAEQYF. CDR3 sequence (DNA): TGTGCCAGCAGCTTAGGAGGGCGAGTTGCCGAGCAGTACTTC.

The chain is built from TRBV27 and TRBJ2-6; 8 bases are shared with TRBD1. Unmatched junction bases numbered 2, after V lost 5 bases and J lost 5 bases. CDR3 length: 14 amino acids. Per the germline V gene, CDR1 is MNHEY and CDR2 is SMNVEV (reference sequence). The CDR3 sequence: CASSLRGRANVLTF. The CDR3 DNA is TGTGCCAGCAGTCTCAGGGGGCGGGCCAACGTCCTGACTTTC.

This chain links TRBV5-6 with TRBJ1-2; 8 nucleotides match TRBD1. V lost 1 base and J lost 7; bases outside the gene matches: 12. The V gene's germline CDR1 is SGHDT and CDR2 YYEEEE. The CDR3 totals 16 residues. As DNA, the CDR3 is TGTGCCAGCAGCTTGAGGGGCTCCCAGGGGGCTCGTGGCTACACCTTC. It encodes CASSLRGSQGARGYTF.

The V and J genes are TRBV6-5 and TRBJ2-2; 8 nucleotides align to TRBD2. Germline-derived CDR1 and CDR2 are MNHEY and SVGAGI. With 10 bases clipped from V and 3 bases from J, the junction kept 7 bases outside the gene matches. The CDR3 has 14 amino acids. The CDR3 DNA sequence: TGTGCCACCTCCCCGACTAGCGACACCGGGGAGCTGTTTTTT. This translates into CATSPTSDTGELFF.

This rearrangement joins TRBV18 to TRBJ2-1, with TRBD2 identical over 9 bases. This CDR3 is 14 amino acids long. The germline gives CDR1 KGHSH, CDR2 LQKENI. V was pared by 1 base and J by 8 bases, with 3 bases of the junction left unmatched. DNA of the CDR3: TGTGCCAGCTCACCACGGCGGGAGGGGGATGAGCAGTTCTTC. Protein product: CASSPRREGDEQFF.

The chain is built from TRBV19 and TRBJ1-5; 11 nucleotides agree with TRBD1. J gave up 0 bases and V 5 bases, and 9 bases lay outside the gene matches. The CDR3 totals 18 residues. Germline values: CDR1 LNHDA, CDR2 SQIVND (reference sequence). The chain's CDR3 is CASSPHPGQGASNQPQHF. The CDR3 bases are TGTGCCAGTAGTCCCCACCCCGGACAGGGGGCTAGCAATCAGCCCCAGCATTTT.

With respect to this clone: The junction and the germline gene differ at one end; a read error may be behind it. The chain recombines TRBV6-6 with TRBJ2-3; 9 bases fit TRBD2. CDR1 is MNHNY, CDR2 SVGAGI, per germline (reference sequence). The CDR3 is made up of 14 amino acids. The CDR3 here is CAGGASGVTDTQYF. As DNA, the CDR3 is TGCGCCGGGGGGGCTAGCGGGGTCACAGATACGCAGTATTTT.

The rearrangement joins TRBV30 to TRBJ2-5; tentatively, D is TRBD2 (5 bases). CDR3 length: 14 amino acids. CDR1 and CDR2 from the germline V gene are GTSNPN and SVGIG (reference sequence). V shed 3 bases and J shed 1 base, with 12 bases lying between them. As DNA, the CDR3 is TGTGCCTGGAGACCACCCGGGGTCCAAGAGACCCAGTACTTC. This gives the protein CAWRPPGVQETQYF.

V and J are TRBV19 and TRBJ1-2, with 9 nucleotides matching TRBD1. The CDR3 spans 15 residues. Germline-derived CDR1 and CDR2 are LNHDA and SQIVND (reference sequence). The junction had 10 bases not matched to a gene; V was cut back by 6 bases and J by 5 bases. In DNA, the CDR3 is TGTGCCAGTAGGGTATCCGGGACAGGGTTTTATGGCTACACCTTC. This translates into CASRVSGTGFYGYTF.

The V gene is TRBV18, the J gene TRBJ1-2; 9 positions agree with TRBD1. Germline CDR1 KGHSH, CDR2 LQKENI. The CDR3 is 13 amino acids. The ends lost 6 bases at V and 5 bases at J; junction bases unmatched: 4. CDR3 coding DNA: TGTGCCAGCTCGGGGACAGGGTTTTATGGCTACACCTTC. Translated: CASSGTGFYGYTF.

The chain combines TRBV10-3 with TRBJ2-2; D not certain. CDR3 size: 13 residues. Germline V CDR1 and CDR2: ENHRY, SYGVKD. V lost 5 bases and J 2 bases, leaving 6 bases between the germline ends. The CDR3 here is CAISTTNTGELFF. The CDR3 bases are TGTGCCATCAGTACTACTAACACCGGGGAGCTGTTTTTT.

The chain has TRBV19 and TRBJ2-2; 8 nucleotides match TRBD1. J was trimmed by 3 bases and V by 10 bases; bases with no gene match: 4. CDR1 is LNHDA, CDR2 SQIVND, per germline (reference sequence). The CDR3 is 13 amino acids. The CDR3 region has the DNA TGTGCCACCCAGGACAGGGACACCGGGGAGCTGTTTTTT. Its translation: CATQDRDTGELFF.